This T cell receptor (beta chain) was captured in a study of T cell responses to AZD1222 COVID-19 vaccine. Study observations and caveats: Nearly half of spike-specific TCRs reportedly target unmutated variant regions.

About this clone: Its antigen is still unknown.

The J segment lost 4 bases and the V segment lost 1 base, leaving 3 bases of the junction unmatched. Per germline, CDR1 GTSNPN and CDR2 SVGIG (reference sequence). The CDR3 has 14 amino acids. Assay: immunoSEQ multiplex PCR; the TCRdb copy retains only in-frame clones and omits some. The sample records around 140,000 clones, about 93% being singletons. The gene calls are TRBV30 and TRBJ2-7; 11 nucleotides align to TRBD1. The receptor was derived from an adult in good health. The sequenced sample was peripheral blood, obtained on day 0 of AZD1222 vaccination. CDR3 region: CAWSGWDRGYEQYF. The CDR3 nucleotides are TGTGCCTGGAGTGGTTGGGACAGGGGGTACGAGCAGTACTTC.